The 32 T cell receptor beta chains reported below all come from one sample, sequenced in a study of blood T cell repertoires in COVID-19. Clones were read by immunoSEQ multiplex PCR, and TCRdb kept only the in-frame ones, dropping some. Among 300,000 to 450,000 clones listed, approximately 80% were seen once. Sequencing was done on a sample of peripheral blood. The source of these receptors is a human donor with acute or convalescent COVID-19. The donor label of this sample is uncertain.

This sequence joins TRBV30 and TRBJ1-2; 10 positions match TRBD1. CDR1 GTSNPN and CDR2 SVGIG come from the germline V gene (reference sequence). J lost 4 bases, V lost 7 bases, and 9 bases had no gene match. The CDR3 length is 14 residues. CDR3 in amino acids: CASTDRGRSYGYTF. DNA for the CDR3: TGTGCCTCTACTGACAGGGGGCGAAGCTATGGCTACACCTTC.

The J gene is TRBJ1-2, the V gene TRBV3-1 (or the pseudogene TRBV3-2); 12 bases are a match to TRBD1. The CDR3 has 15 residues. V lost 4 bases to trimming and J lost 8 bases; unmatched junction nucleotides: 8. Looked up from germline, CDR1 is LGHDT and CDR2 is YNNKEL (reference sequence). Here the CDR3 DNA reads TGTGCCAGCAGCCGAGGGACAGGGGGCGTTGAAGGCTACACCTTC. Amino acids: CASSRGTGGVEGYTF.

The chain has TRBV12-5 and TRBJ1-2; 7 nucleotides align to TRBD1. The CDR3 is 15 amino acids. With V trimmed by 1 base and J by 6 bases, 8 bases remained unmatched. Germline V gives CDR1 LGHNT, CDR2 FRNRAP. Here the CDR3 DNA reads TGTGCTAGTGGTTTGGGCGACAGGGCGGTAAATGGCTACACCTTC. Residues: CASGLGDRAVNGYTF.

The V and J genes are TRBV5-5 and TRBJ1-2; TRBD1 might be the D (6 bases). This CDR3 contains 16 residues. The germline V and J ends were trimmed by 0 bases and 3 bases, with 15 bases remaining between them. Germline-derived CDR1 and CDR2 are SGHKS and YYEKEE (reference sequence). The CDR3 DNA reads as TGTGCCAGCAGCTTGGCGGAGGACAGCTTTTACTATGGCTACACCTTC. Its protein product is CASSLAEDSFYYGYTF.

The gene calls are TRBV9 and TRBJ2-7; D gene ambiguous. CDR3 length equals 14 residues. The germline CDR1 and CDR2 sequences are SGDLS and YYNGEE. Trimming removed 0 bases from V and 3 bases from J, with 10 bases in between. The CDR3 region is CASSVDQQVYEQYF. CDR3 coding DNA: TGTGCCAGCAGCGTAGACCAGCAGGTCTACGAGCAGTACTTC.

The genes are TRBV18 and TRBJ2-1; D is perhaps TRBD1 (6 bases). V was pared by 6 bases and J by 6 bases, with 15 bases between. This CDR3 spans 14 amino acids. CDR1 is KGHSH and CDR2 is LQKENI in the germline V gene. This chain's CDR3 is CASSPSRGSNEQFF. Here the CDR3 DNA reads TGTGCCAGCTCCCCCTCGAGGGGGAGCAATGAGCAGTTCTTC.

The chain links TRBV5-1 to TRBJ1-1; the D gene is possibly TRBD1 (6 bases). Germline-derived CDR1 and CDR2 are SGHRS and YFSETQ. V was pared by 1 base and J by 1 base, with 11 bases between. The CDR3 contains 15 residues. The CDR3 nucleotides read TGCGCCAGCAGCTTGCAGACAGGTCGGAACACTGAAGCTTTCTTT. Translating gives CASSLQTGRNTEAFF.

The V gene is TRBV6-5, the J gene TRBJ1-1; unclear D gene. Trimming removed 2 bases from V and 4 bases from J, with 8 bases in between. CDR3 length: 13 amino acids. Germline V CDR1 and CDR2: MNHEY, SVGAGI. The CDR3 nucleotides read TGTGCCAGCAGTTACGACCGAGGCACTGAAGCTTTCTTT. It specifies CASSYDRGTEAFF.

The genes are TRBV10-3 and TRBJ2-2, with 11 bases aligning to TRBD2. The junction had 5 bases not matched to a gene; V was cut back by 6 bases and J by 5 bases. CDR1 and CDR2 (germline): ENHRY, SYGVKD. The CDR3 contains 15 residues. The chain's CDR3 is CAIRELAGVTGELFF. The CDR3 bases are TGTGCCATCAGGGAACTAGCGGGAGTGACCGGGGAGCTGTTTTTT.

CDR3 in amino acids: CASSEGGFQPQHF. In DNA form, the CDR3 reads TGTGCCAGCAGTGAGGGGGGGTTTCAGCCCCAGCATTTT. V usage is TRBV2 and J usage is TRBJ1-5, with D possibly being TRBD1 (5 bases). The CDR3 consists of 13 residues. CDR1 is SNHLY, CDR2 FYNNEI, per germline. The germline V and J ends were trimmed by 3 bases and 6 bases, with 9 bases remaining between them.

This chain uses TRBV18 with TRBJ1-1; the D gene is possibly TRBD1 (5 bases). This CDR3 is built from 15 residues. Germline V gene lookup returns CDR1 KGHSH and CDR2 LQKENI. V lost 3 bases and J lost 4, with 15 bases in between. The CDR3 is CASSPQGRGSTEAFF. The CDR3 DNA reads TGTGCCAGCTCACCGCAAGGACGGGGGAGCACTGAAGCTTTCTTT.

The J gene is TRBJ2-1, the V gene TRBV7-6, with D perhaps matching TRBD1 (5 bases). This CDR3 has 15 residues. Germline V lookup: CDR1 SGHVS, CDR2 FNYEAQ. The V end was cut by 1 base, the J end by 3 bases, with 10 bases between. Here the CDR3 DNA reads TGTGCCAGCAGCTTAGAGTTACAGGTCTACAATGAGCAGTTCTTC. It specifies CASSLELQVYNEQFF. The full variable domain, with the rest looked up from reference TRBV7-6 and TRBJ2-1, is GAGVSQSPRYKVTKRGQDVALRCDPISGHVSLYWYRQALGQGPEFLTYFNYEAQQDKSGLPNDRFSAERPEGSISTLTIQRTEQRDSAMYRCASSLELQVYNEQFFGPGTRLTVL.

The CDR3 DNA sequence: TGTGCCTGGAGTGTTCCGTATCCCTACAATGAGCAGTTCTTC. Amino acid sequence: CAWSVPYPYNEQFF. The chain combines TRBV30 with TRBJ2-1; D not resolved. Trimming left V 0 bases short and J 2 bases short, with 8 bases between. The CDR3 sequence is 14 residues long. Germline-derived CDR1 and CDR2 are GTSNPN and SVGIG (reference sequence).

CDR3 protein: CSAAGGTEAFF. Here the CDR3 DNA reads TGCAGTGCTGCCGGGGGCACTGAAGCTTTCTTT. The chain employs TRBV20-1 and TRBJ1-1; weak D call: TRBD1 (5 bases). Trimming removed 5 bases from V and 4 bases from J, with 8 bases in between. The CDR3 loop spans 11 amino acids. Germline lookup yields CDR1 DFQATT and CDR2 SNEGSKA (reference sequence).

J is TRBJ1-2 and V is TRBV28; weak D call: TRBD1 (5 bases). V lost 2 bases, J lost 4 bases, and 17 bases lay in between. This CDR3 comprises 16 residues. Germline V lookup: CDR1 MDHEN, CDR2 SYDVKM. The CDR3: CASSLGGTVTSYGYTF. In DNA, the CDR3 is TGTGCCAGCAGTTTAGGAGGGACGGTGACGAGCTATGGCTACACCTTC.

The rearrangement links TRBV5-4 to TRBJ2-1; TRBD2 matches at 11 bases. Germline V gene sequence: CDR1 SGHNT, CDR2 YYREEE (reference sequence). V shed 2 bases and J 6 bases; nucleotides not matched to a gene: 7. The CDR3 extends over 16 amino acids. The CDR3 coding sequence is TGTGCCAGCAGCTTTGACCCTAGCGGGAGGCCCAATGAGCAGTTCTTC. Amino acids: CASSFDPSGRPNEQFF.

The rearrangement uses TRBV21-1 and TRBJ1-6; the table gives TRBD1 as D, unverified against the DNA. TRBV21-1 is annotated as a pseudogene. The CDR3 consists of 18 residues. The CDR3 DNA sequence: TGTGCCAGCAGCCCCCGTCCAGCCGGACAGGGGGGAAATTCACCCCTCCACTTT. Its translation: CASSPRPAGQGGNSPLHF.

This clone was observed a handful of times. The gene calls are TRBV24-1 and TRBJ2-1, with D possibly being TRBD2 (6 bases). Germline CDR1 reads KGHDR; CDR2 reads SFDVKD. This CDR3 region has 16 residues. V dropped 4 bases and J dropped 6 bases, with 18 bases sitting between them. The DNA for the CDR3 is TGTGCCACCAGTGACCCCGGGACCCCCGGGGGCAATGAGCAGTTCTTC. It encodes CATSDPGTPGGNEQFF.

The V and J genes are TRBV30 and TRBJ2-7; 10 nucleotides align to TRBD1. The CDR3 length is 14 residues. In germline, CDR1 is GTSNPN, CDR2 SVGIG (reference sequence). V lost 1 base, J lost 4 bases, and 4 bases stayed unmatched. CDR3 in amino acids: CAWSADRGTYEQYF. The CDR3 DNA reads TGTGCCTGGAGTGCGGACAGGGGGACTTACGAGCAGTACTTC.

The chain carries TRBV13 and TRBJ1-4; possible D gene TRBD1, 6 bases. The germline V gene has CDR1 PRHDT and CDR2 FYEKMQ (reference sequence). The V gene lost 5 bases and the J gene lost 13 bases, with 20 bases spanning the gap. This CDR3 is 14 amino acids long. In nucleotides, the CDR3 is TGTGCCAGCAGCCCTGACAGGTCGAAACGCGGACTGTTTTTT. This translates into CASSPDRSKRGLFF.

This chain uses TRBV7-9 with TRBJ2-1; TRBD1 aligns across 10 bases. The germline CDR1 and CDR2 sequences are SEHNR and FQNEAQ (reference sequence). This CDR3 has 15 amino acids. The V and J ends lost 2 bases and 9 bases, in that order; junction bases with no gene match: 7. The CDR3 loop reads CASSLPGTGVGEQFF. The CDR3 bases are TGTGCCAGCAGCTTACCCGGGACAGGGGTAGGTGAGCAGTTCTTC.

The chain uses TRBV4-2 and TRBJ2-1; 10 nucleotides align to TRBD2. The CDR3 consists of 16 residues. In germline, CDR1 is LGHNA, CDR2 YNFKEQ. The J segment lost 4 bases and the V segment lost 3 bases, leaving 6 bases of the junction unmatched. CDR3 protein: CASSHSAGGPYNEQFF. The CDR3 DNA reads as TGTGCCAGCAGCCATTCAGCGGGAGGGCCGTACAATGAGCAGTTCTTC.

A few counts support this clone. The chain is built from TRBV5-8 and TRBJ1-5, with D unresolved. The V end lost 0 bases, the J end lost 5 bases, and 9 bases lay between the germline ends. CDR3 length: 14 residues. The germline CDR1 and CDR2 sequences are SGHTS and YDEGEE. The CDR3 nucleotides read TGTGCCAGCAGCTTGGCTGGCATTTATCAGCCCCAGCATTTT. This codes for CASSLAGIYQPQHF.

CDR3 in DNA: TGCGCCAGCAGCTTGGCCTCTAATCTCGACACTGAAGCTTTCTTT. Translation gives CASSLASNLDTEAFF. V usage is TRBV5-1 and J usage is TRBJ1-1; D gene uncertain. Germline lookup yields CDR1 SGHRS and CDR2 YFSETQ. Trimming removed 0 bases from V and 3 bases from J, with 12 bases in between. This CDR3 is built from 15 residues.

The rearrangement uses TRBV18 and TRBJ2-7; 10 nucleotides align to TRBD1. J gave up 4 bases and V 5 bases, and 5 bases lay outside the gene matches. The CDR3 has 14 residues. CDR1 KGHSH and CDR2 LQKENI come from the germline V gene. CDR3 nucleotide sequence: TGTGCCAGCTCAGGGACAGGGGTTGGTTACGAGCAGTACTTC. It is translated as CASSGTGVGYEQYF.

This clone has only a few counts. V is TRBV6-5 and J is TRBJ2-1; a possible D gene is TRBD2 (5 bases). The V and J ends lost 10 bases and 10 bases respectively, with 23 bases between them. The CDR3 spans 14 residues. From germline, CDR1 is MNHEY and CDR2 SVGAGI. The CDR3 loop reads CATTRGPTGREQFF. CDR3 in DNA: TGTGCCACCACCCGAGGGCCCACGGGTAGGGAGCAGTTCTTC.

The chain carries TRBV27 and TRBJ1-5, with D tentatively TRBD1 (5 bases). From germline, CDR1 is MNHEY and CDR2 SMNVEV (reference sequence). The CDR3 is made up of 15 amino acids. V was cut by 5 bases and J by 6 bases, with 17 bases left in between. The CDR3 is CASSRRGGVLQPQHF. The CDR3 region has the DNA TGTGCCAGCAGTCGGCGGGGAGGGGTCCTTCAGCCCCAGCATTTT.

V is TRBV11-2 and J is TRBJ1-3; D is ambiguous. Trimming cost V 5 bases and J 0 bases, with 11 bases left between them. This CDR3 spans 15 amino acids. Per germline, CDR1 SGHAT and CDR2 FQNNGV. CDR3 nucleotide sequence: TGTGCCAGCAGCCCTAGTCCAGTCTCTGGAAACACCATATATTTT. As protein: CASSPSPVSGNTIYF.

This chain's CDR3 is CASSSRDRDGYTF. The CDR3 bases are TGTGCCAGCAGTTCCCGGGACAGGGATGGCTACACCTTC. This chain uses TRBV6-5 with TRBJ1-2, with 9 bases fitting TRBD1. V lost 4 bases, J lost 6 bases, and 3 bases stayed unmatched. This CDR3 region has 13 residues. Germline V CDR1 and CDR2: MNHEY, SVGAGI.

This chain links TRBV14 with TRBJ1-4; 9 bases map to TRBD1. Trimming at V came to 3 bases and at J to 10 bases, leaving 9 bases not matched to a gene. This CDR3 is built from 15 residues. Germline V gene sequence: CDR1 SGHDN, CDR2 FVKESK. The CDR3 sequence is CASSQNQQGAGKLFF. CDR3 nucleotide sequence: TGTGCCAGCAGCCAGAACCAACAGGGGGCAGGAAAACTGTTTTTT.

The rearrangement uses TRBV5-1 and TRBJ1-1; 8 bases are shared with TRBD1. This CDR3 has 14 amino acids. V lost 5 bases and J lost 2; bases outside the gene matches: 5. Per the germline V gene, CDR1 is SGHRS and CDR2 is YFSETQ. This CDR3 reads CASSSGQGNTEAFF. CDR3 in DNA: TGCGCCAGCAGTTCCGGACAGGGAAACACTGAAGCTTTCTTT.

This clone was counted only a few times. The CDR3 reads CASSSRTGTSGTGELFF. The DNA for the CDR3 is TGTGCCAGCAGCTCTCGCACCGGGACTAGCGGCACCGGGGAGCTGTTTTTT. The chain has TRBV7-8 and TRBJ2-2, with 11 positions matching TRBD2. The ends lost 4 bases at V and 4 bases at J; junction bases unmatched: 8. Germline CDR1 and CDR2: SGHVS and FQNEAQ. The CDR3 is 17 residues long. The whole variable domain, remainder taken from reference TRBV7-8 and TRBJ2-2, is GAGVSQSPRYKVAKRGQDVALRCDPISGHVSLFWYQQALGQGPEFLTYFQNEAQLDKSGLPSDRFFAERPEGSVSTLKIQRTQQEDSAVYLCASSSRTGTSGTGELFFGEGSRLTVL.